One and the same sample provided the 16 T cell receptor beta chains below, sequenced in a study of T cell clones after liver transplantation (dated by TCRdb to between 2019 and 2020). The library was generated by the immunoSEQ multiplex PCR assay. TCRdb re-hosts the immuneACCESS table, in-frame sequences only. Its copies lack some clones; in the studies checked, an unresolved V gene accounts for under half of them, and the cause for the rest is not known. The sample yields about 80,000 clones; roughly 82% were counted once. Of the sample, approximately 0.43% falls within the top ten clones. The sequencing used CD4+ T cells from blood, collected roughly 3.5 years after liver transplant. These receptors were collected from a human patient who received a liver transplant. A transplant means some T cells may be of graft donor rather than patient origin.

The chain uses TRBV2 and TRBJ1-4; D not certain. From germline, CDR1 is SNHLY and CDR2 FYNNEI. This CDR3 comprises 12 residues. Trimming took 2 bases from V and 15 from J, leaving 13 bases between them. CDR3 amino acids: CASSEIPLVLFF. CDR3 nucleotides: TGTGCCAGCAGTGAAATCCCCCTCGTATTGTTTTTT.

The chain links TRBV11-1 to TRBJ2-1; TRBD2 is a possible D gene (5 bases). Germline-derived CDR1 and CDR2 are SGHAT and FQDESV (reference sequence). CDR3 length: 14 amino acids. V lost 4 bases and J lost 7, with 14 bases in between. CDR3 region: CASSSALRENEQFF. CDR3 DNA: TGTGCCAGCAGCTCCGCCTTGAGGGAGAATGAGCAGTTCTTC.

The chain employs TRBV7-3 and TRBJ2-3, with 7 bases fitting TRBD2. The V and J ends lost 4 bases and 2 bases, in that order; junction bases with no gene match: 3. Per the germline V gene, CDR1 is SGHTA and CDR2 is FQGTGA. The CDR3 has 14 amino acids. The CDR3 coding sequence is TGTGCCAGCAGCTGGGAGGGATTCACAGATACGCAGTATTTT. Translated, it gives CASSWEGFTDTQYF.

The chain's CDR3 is CASSYNRGETQYF. The CDR3 DNA sequence: TGTGCCAGCAGTTACAACAGGGGGGAGACCCAGTACTTC. The chain has TRBV6-5 and TRBJ2-5; 8 bases map to TRBD1. The CDR3 extends over 13 amino acids. CDR1 MNHEY and CDR2 SVGAGI come from the germline V gene. With V trimmed by 2 bases and J by 5 bases, 1 base remained unmatched.

This clone has ten or more counts. The rearrangement joins TRBV28 to TRBJ2-7; weak D call: TRBD1 (6 bases). Germline values: CDR1 MDHEN, CDR2 SYDVKM. Trimming stripped 5 bases from V and 0 bases from J, with 14 bases between. CDR3 length: 15 residues. Written as DNA, the CDR3 is TGTGCCAGCAGTCCCCTAGGACAGTACTCCTACGAGCAGTACTTC. Its translation: CASSPLGQYSYEQYF.

V gene TRBV6-1 combines with J gene TRBJ1-1; the match to TRBD1 covers 7 bases. The CDR3 has 13 amino acids. Looked up from germline, CDR1 is MNHNS and CDR2 is SASEGT. Trimming took 6 bases from V and 10 from J; bases not matched to a gene: 11. CDR3 coding DNA: TGTGCCAGCAGGGTTAGCCTACAGGGGCGAGCTTTCTTT. Its translation is CASRVSLQGRAFF.

This clone was seen only a few times. The chain has TRBV7-2 and TRBJ2-7; D may be TRBD2 (5 bases). The CDR3 is 12 residues long. Germline V gene sequence: CDR1 SGHTA, CDR2 FQGNSA. Trimming pared 5 bases from V and 9 bases from J, leaving 14 bases between. CDR3 in DNA: TGTGCCAGCAGCCCCGGGAATATTTGGCAGTACTTC. Its protein product is CASSPGNIWQYF.

This clone showed up just once. The chain couples TRBV6-1 to TRBJ1-5; D may be TRBD1 (6 bases). The CDR3 covers 13 residues. CDR1 is MNHNS, CDR2 SASEGT, per germline. Between the trimmed V and J ends, which lost 4 bases and 3 bases, there was a span of 7 bases. The CDR3 sequence: CASSAGANQPQHF. The CDR3 DNA reads TGTGCCAGCAGTGCGGGGGCCAATCAGCCCCAGCATTTT.

The J gene is TRBJ2-5, the V gene TRBV6-1; 7 bases agree with TRBD1. The CDR3 is 12 amino acids. CDR1 and CDR2 from the germline V gene are MNHNS and SASEGT. V trimming: 4 bases; J trimming: 5 bases; junction bases outside the gene matches: 1. The CDR3 DNA follows: TGTGCCAGCAGTGTCAGGGGGGAGACCCAGTACTTC. Its translation: CASSVRGETQYF.

The V gene is TRBV7-2, the J gene TRBJ2-7, with 13 bases identical to TRBD2. V was clipped by 4 bases and J by 4 bases; unmatched bases: 7. The CDR3 spans 16 residues. Germline CDR1 and CDR2: SGHTA and FQGNSA. The CDR3 is CASSSGLAGEAYEQYF. DNA for the CDR3: TGTGCCAGCAGCTCAGGACTAGCGGGAGAAGCGTACGAGCAGTACTTC.

The chain combines TRBV5-1 with TRBJ1-3; D remains unclear. V was trimmed by 0 bases and J by 4 bases, leaving 5 bases between them. CDR1 is SGHRS and CDR2 is YFSETQ in the germline V gene. The CDR3 sequence is 13 residues long. The chain's CDR3 is CASSLATGNTIYF. Here the CDR3 DNA reads TGCGCCAGCAGCTTGGCGACAGGAAACACCATATATTTT.

The chain uses TRBV28 and TRBJ2-2, with D maybe TRBD1 (5 bases). Germline V gives CDR1 MDHEN, CDR2 SYDVKM. The V gene lost 6 bases and the J gene lost 0 bases, with 14 bases spanning the gap. The CDR3 runs 16 residues. CDR3 amino acids: CASRPRTKTNTGELFF. CDR3 nucleotides: TGTGCCAGCAGACCGAGGACAAAGACGAACACCGGGGAGCTGTTTTTT.

The V and J genes are TRBV7-2 and TRBJ1-4; no firm D call. CDR3 length equals 16 residues. The germline V and J ends were trimmed by 1 base and 0 bases, with 9 bases remaining between them. Germline loops: CDR1 SGHTA, CDR2 FQGNSA. For the CDR3, the DNA is TGTGCCAGCAGCTTAGATAGGCCTGCAACTAATGAAAAACTGTTTTTT. Its translation is CASSLDRPATNEKLFF.

The CDR3 protein is CASSLFSGGGEKLFF. The DNA for the CDR3 is TGTGCCAGCAGCTTGTTTTCAGGGGGCGGCGAAAAACTGTTTTTT. This rearrangement joins TRBV5-5 to TRBJ1-4, with 8 bases that match TRBD1. The CDR3 is 15 residues long. The germline gives CDR1 SGHKS, CDR2 YYEKEE (reference sequence). The ends lost 1 base at V and 8 bases at J; junction bases unmatched: 7. Full variable domain (missing parts from reference TRBV5-5 and TRBJ1-4): DAGVTQSPTHLIKTRGQQVTLRCSPISGHKSVSWYQQVLGQGPQFIFQYYEKEERGRGNFPDRFSARQFPNYSSELNVNALLLGDSALYLCASSLFSGGGEKLFFGSGTQLSVL.

The gene calls are TRBV19 and TRBJ1-5, with 8 bases that match TRBD1. The CDR3 is made up of 16 amino acids. In germline, CDR1 is LNHDA, CDR2 SQIVND (reference sequence). V was clipped by 3 bases and J by 4 bases; unmatched bases: 8. This chain's CDR3 is CASSISNRGANQPQHF. DNA for the CDR3: TGTGCCAGTAGTATCTCGAACAGGGGGGCTAATCAGCCCCAGCATTTT.

The genes are TRBV2 and TRBJ2-7; maybe TRBD1 (6 bases). V was trimmed by 2 bases and J by 4 bases, leaving 15 bases between them. The CDR3 is 15 amino acids. CDR1 and CDR2 from the germline V gene are SNHLY and FYNNEI. The CDR3 DNA is TGTGCCAGCAGTGAAAGTGGCAGGGGAAAGTACGAGCAGTACTTC. Translating it yields CASSESGRGKYEQYF.